Listed below are T cell receptor beta chains from one sample, sequenced in a study of human T cells and chemical hapten exposure. From the RACE reads, TCRdb called clonotypes with MiXCR, one entry per CDR3 protein. The profile covers 50,000 to 75,000 distinct CDR3 sequences, with around 10% appearing a single time and about 2.3% taken by the ten largest. Sequenced here: whole blood, sampled in connection with sensitization to the hapten diphenylcyclopropenone (DPC). These receptor sequences come from a woman younger than 45 with alopecia areata. Some clones in this sample may be carry-over from other donors' samples. Both conserved end residues are part of each CDR3. The D gene is left open where the match is weak. Expanded clones are given a class, and other clones once, few, many or no size at all.

clone size	V gene	J gene	D gene	CDR3 protein	CDR3 DNA
NA	TRBV29-1	TRBJ1-3	NA	CSVIRPGTGNTIYF	TGCAGCGTGATCAGGCCAGGGACTGGAAACACCATATATTTT
NA	TRBV6-6	TRBJ1-3	TRBD1	CASKPQGAGNTIYF	TGTGCCAGCAAACCACAGGGGGCTGGAAACACCATATATTTT
many	TRBV4-3	TRBJ1-1	NA	CASSQGPMQGEAFF	TGCGCCAGCAGCCAAGGTCCCATGCAGGGTGAAGCTTTCTTT
NA	TRBV3-1	TRBJ2-2	TRBD1	CASSQRTGAGELFF	TGTGCCAGCAGCCAGAGGACAGGGGCCGGGGAGCTGTTTTTT
few	TRBV28	TRBJ1-5	NA	CASSVWQDLNQPQHF	TGTGCCAGCAGTGTGTGGCAGGACCTAAATCAGCCCCAGCATTTT
many	TRBV12-3/TRBV12-4	TRBJ1-1	TRBD1	CASSFGRGTEAFF	TGTGCCAGCAGTTTCGGCAGGGGGACTGAAGCTTTCTTT
few	TRBV20-1	TRBJ2-1	TRBD2	CSARADPVTSGVSYIRYNEQFF	TGCAGTGCTAGAGCGGACCCCGTGACTAGCGGGGTATCGTACATACGTTACAATGAGCAGTTCTTC
many	TRBV29-1	TRBJ1-1	NA	CSVLESLNTEAFF	TGCAGCGTTCTCGAGAGTCTTAACACTGAAGCTTTCTTT
many	TRBV3-1	TRBJ2-2	NA	CASTPSSNTGELFF	TGTGCCAGCACCCCGAGCTCGAACACCGGGGAGCTGTTTTTT
many	TRBV21-1	TRBJ2-7	NA	CATVSGTGGDSNEQYF	TGTGCCACCGTGAGCGGGACAGGGGGCGATTCCAACGAGCAGTACTTC
NA	TRBV29-1	TRBJ1-1	NA	CSAIRGSEAFF	TGCAGCGCAATCCGGGGGAGTGAAGCTTTCTTT
medium-sized	TRBV27	TRBJ2-7	NA	CAAGNGYEQYF	TGTGCCGCAGGGAACGGCTACGAGCAGTACTTC
few	TRBV28	TRBJ1-1	NA	CASFTSGALTGAFF	TGTGCCAGCTTTACTTCGGGGGCCCTTACAGGAGCTTTCTTT
many	TRBV11-3	TRBJ2-7	NA	CASSPQTQSYEQYF	TGTGCCAGCAGCCCCCAGACACAATCCTACGAGCAGTACTTC
many	TRBV11-2	TRBJ1-5	NA	CASSPNRGSGQPQHF	TGTGCCAGCAGCCCCAATCGGGGGTCGGGGCAGCCCCAGCATTTT
NA	TRBV7-2	TRBJ2-5	NA	CASSSQQLTQYF	TGTGCCAGCAGCTCCCAGCAGTTGACCCAGTACTTC
NA	TRBV29-1	TRBJ1-2	NA	CSALNRQIAYGYTF	TGCAGCGCCCTCAACCGACAGATCGCCTATGGCTACACCTTC
NA	TRBV7-2	TRBJ2-7	NA	CASSSRPSHEQYF	TGTGCCAGCAGCTCAAGACCCAGCCACGAGCAGTACTTC
few	TRBV7-9	TRBJ2-2	NA	CASSGTSRTGELFF	TGTGCCAGCAGCGGCACTAGCCGCACCGGGGAGCTGTTTTTT
few	TRBV7-9	TRBJ1-1	NA	CASSLAGADTEAFF	TGTGCCAGCAGCTTAGCCGGGGCTGACACTGAAGCTTTCTTT
NA	TRBV13	TRBJ2-5	NA	CASSRLWAPGGFGKETQYF	TGTGCCAGCAGCCGCCTATGGGCACCAGGCGGTTTCGGAAAAGAGACCCAGTACTTC
many	TRBV3-1	TRBJ2-1	TRBD1	CASSRDRGWNEQFF	TGTGCCAGCAGCCGGGACAGGGGTTGGAATGAGCAGTTCTTC
NA	TRBV11-2	TRBJ2-3	TRBD1	CASSFQGVSTDTQYF	TGTGCCAGCAGTTTTCAGGGGGTGAGCACAGATACGCAGTATTTT
NA	TRBV3-1	TRBJ1-5	NA	CASSRASNQPQHF	TGTGCCAGCAGCCGAGCCTCCAATCAGCCCCAGCATTTT
NA	TRBV5-1	TRBJ1-1	NA	CASRQSTDTEAFF	TGCGCCAGCAGACAATCCACGGACACTGAAGCTTTCTTT
many	TRBV5-8	TRBJ1-5	TRBD1	CASSRTRTGVQPQHF	TGTGCCAGCAGCCGAACCAGGACAGGGGTTCAGCCCCAGCATTTT
many	TRBV6-2/TRBV6-3	TRBJ2-1	NA	CASSYRRAGEQFF	TGTGCCAGCAGTTACAGAAGGGCAGGTGAGCAGTTCTTC
NA	TRBV18	TRBJ2-5	NA	CASSPLPDQETQYF	TGTGCCAGCTCACCACTCCCAGACCAAGAGACCCAGTACTTC
many	TRBV7-8	TRBJ2-2	NA	CASSLFTTNTGELFF	TGTGCCAGCAGCTTATTCACGACGAACACCGGGGAGCTGTTTTTT
few	TRBV20-1	TRBJ1-1	NA	CSAGRNTEAFF	TGCAGTGCCGGTAGGAACACTGAAGCTTTCTTT
NA	TRBV7-8	TRBJ1-1	TRBD1	CASSAVTGSFTEAFF	TGTGCCAGCAGCGCCGTGACAGGGTCGTTCACTGAAGCTTTCTTT
few	TRBV28	TRBJ2-1	NA	CASSRTTPGLLNNEQFF	TGTGCCAGCAGCCGAACAACCCCGGGACTCTTGAACAATGAGCAGTTCTTC
NA	TRBV28	TRBJ1-5	NA	CASSPGRRNQPQHF	TGTGCCAGCAGTCCAGGGAGACGGAATCAGCCCCAGCATTTT
many	TRBV4-2	TRBJ1-2	TRBD1	CASSQGGQGSLEVSVGYTF	TGTGCCAGCAGCCAAGGGGGACAGGGAAGTCTAGAGGTTTCGGTTGGCTACACCTTC
NA	TRBV7-2	TRBJ2-5	TRBD2	CASSLAGGSGETQYF	TGTGCCAGCAGCTTAGCCGGGGGGAGTGGAGAGACCCAGTACTTC
NA	TRBV28	TRBJ2-4	NA	CASSWSLAKNIQYF	TGTGCCAGCAGTTGGAGTCTAGCCAAAAACATTCAGTACTTC
few	TRBV20-1	TRBJ2-7	NA	CSARWLAYEQYF	TGCAGTGCTAGGTGGCTAGCCTACGAGCAGTACTTC
many	TRBV5-6	TRBJ1-5	NA	CASSGGIRNQPQHF	TGTGCCAGCAGCGGCGGGATTCGAAATCAGCCCCAGCATTTT